A single sample is the source of the 5 T cell receptor beta chains below, sequenced in a study of T cell repertoires in cytomegalovirus infection. TCRdb itself ran the reads through MiXCR, one entry per CDR3 protein. The profile shows 560,000 or so distinct CDR3 sequences, 16% of them singletons. The sequencing sample was made of CD8+ T cells from PBMCs. These receptors all stem from a human donor in good health (CMV status not recorded). Some clones in this sample may be carry-over from other donors' samples.

This clonotype was observed many times. The CDR3: CASSLHPGGTEAFF. The CDR3 coding sequence is TGTGCCAGCAGCTTACATCCGGGGGGCACTGAAGCTTTCTTT. The chain couples TRBV7-9 to TRBJ1-1; a weak D match, TRBD1 (5 bases). The CDR3 has 14 residues. CDR1 is SEHNR and CDR2 is FQNEAQ in the germline V gene (reference sequence). V lost 2 bases, J lost 4 bases, and 11 bases lay in between.

This clonotype has a count of ten or more. The chain carries TRBV12-3 or TRBV12-4 and TRBJ2-3, with D perhaps assigned TRBD1 or TRBD2 (5 bases each). The CDR3 covers 15 residues. The V end was cut by 8 bases, the J end by 0 bases, with 15 bases between. CDR3 in amino acids: CASVLSGASTDTQYF. DNA for the CDR3: TGTGCCAGCGTCCTTTCCGGGGCTAGCACAGATACGCAGTATTTT.

A few counts support this clonotype. V is TRBV10-3 and J is TRBJ2-7; tentatively, D is TRBD1 (6 bases). CDR3 length equals 13 residues. Germline V lookup: CDR1 ENHRY, CDR2 SYGVKD. The V gene lost 6 bases and the J gene lost 0 bases, with 9 bases spanning the gap. The DNA of the CDR3 is TGTGCCATCAGAGAGGACAGCTCCTACGAGCAGTACTTC. Translated, it gives CAIREDSSYEQYF.

This chain connects TRBV15 to TRBJ1-5; D is unresolved. V was trimmed by 0 bases and J by 2 bases, leaving 23 bases between them. The germline CDR1 and CDR2 sequences are LNHNV and YYDKDF (reference sequence). The CDR3 extends over 20 amino acids. As DNA, the CDR3 is TGTGCCACCAGCAGAGATATCGGGGATTTTCCGTCGGAAGGCAATCAGCCCCAGCATTTT. This gives the protein CATSRDIGDFPSEGNQPQHF.

This clonotype occurred a few times. The rearrangement uses TRBV2 and TRBJ2-1; 11 nucleotides align to TRBD2. Germline CDR1 is SNHLY and CDR2 is FYNNEI. This CDR3 is built from 18 residues. V was clipped by 2 bases and J by 6 bases; unmatched bases: 12. The chain's CDR3 is CASSEYRNLAGGRNEQFF. The CDR3 bases are TGTGCCAGCAGTGAATATCGGAATCTAGCGGGGGGTCGCAATGAGCAGTTCTTC.